These T cell receptor beta chains were read from a single sample in a study of blood T cells in healthy people across ages. Each CDR3 protein is one row after TCRdb ran MiXCR on the 5' RACE reads. The table lists 650,000 to 1,000,000 distinct CDR3 sequences, under 40% of them singletons, with approximately 13% in the top ten. Input material: blood. The receptors stem from a man aged 18 to 35 in good health. Each CDR3 is given with its conserved first and last residue. The D gene is left open where the match is weak. Expanded clones get a size class; other rows say once, few or many, or leave the size out.

v_call	d_call	clone_size	j_call	cdr3_aa	cdr3_nt
TRBV12-3/TRBV12-4	-	many	TRBJ1-5	CASRSSDSSNQPQHF	TGTGCCAGCAGATCCTCAGACAGCTCAAATCAGCCCCAGCATTTT
TRBV19	-	-	TRBJ2-3	CASNAGRSTDTQYF	TGTGCCAGTAACGCAGGGAGAAGCACAGATACGCAGTATTTT
TRBV12-3/TRBV12-4	-	-	TRBJ1-6	CASSQEESNSPLHF	TGTGCCAGCAGTCAAGAAGAGAGTAATTCACCCCTCCACTTT
TRBV18	-	few	TRBJ1-2	CASSPSGFGYTF	TGTGCCAGCTCACCATCAGGGTTCGGCTACACCTTC
TRBV20-1	-	-	TRBJ1-1	CSAGKGANTEAFF	TGCAGTGCAGGGAAAGGGGCGAACACTGAAGCTTTCTTT
TRBV5-1	-	-	TRBJ2-5	CASSSGDFQETQYF	TGCGCCAGCAGCTCAGGGGACTTCCAAGAGACCCAGTACTTC
TRBV6-1	-	few	TRBJ2-3	CASRANRQLDTQYF	TGTGCCAGCAGAGCTAACCGACAGCTAGATACGCAGTATTTT
TRBV7-9	TRBD1	-	TRBJ2-6	CASSLGQGMYGANVLTF	TGTGCCAGCAGCCTGGGACAGGGGATGTATGGGGCCAACGTCCTGACTTTC
TRBV7-9	-	-	TRBJ1-1	CASSPSGDTEAFF	TGCGCCAGCAGCCCCTCGGGGGACACTGAAGCTTTCTTT
TRBV7-2	-	-	TRBJ1-2	CASRLGANYGYTF	TGTGCCAGCAGATTAGGAGCTAACTATGGCTACACCTTC
TRBV3-1	TRBD1	-	TRBJ2-1	CASRERGGLNNEQFF	TGTGCCAGCAGGGAGCGAGGGGGCCTTAACAATGAGCAGTTCTTC
TRBV14	-	-	TRBJ1-1	CASSPFGTVNTEAFF	TGTGCCAGCAGCCCGTTCGGGACGGTAAACACTGAAGCTTTCTTT
TRBV4-1	-	few	TRBJ1-1	CASSPVSVTETTEAFF	TGCGCCAGCAGCCCCGTTAGTGTAACTGAGACAACTGAAGCTTTCTTT
TRBV6-1	TRBD1	-	TRBJ1-5	CATRPDRVFNQPQHF	TGTGCCACCAGGCCAGACAGGGTCTTTAATCAGCCCCAGCATTTT
TRBV2	-	-	TRBJ1-1	CASTWDRGGDTEAFF	TGTGCCAGCACCTGGGATCGGGGAGGCGACACTGAAGCTTTCTTT
TRBV20-1	-	-	TRBJ2-4	CSARDGEIAKNIQYF	TGCAGTGCTAGAGACGGTGAGATAGCCAAAAACATTCAGTACTTC
TRBV4-1	TRBD1	-	TRBJ1-1	CASSQDISRGHTEAFF	TGCGCCAGCAGCCAAGATATTAGCAGGGGGCACACTGAAGCTTTCTTT
TRBV5-1	-	few	TRBJ2-3	CASSPAPTASSTDTQYF	TGCGCCAGCAGCCCAGCCCCCACTGCTAGTTCCACAGATACGCAGTATTTT
TRBV21-1	-	-	TRBJ1-2	CASSKVQGQGANYGYTF	TGTGCCAGCAGCAAAGTGCAAGGCCAGGGAGCTAACTATGGCTACACCTTC
TRBV20-1	TRBD1	few	TRBJ1-6	CSARAGGTNSPLHF	TGCAGTGCTAGGGCAGGGGGCACTAATTCACCCCTCCACTTT
TRBV4-1	-	-	TRBJ1-4	CASSQVKEKLFF	TGCGCCAGCAGCCAAGTGAAGGAAAAACTGTTTTTT
TRBV7-9	-	few	TRBJ2-3	CASSLEWEDEDTQYF	TGTGCCAGCAGCTTAGAGTGGGAAGATGAAGATACGCAGTATTTT
TRBV7-2	-	-	TRBJ2-3	CASSLKESPQYF	TGTGCCAGCAGCTTAAAGGAGAGCCCCCAGTATTTT
TRBV6-6	-	-	TRBJ1-5	CASSYAPGIQPQHF	TGTGCCAGCAGTTACGCGCCAGGGATTCAGCCCCAGCATTTT
TRBV15	-	-	TRBJ1-2	CATSRDISGGRYPNYGYTF	TGTGCCACCAGCAGAGATATTTCAGGAGGCAGATACCCCAACTATGGCTACACCTTC
TRBV10-3	-	-	TRBJ1-5	CAIRWDSNQPQHF	TGTGCCATCAGATGGGATAGCAATCAGCCCCAGCATTTT
TRBV7-9	-	-	TRBJ1-1	CASSPPLGNTEAFF	TGTGCCAGCAGCCCCCCGTTGGGGAACACTGAAGCTTTCTTT
TRBV7-2	-	few	TRBJ2-1	CASSLDIRTATYNEQFF	TGTGCCAGCAGCTTAGACATTCGTACCGCTACCTACAATGAGCAGTTCTTC
TRBV6-5	TRBD1	-	TRBJ1-4	CASSYSMFTGVREKLFF	TGTGCCAGCAGTTACTCGATGTTCACAGGGGTCAGAGAAAAACTGTTTTTT
TRBV4-3	TRBD2	few	TRBJ2-4	CASSQEGSGGNIQYF	TGCGCCAGCAGCCAAGAAGGAAGCGGGGGGAACATTCAGTACTTC
TRBV13	-	many	TRBJ2-3	CASSPNEGGLLTDTQYF	TGTGCCAGCAGCCCCAACGAGGGGGGCCTACTTACAGATACGCAGTATTTT
TRBV4-3	-	-	TRBJ2-7	CASSQVAVPNYNEQYF	TGCGCCAGCAGCCAAGTGGCCGTCCCTAACTACAATGAGCAGTACTTC
TRBV5-5	TRBD1	-	TRBJ1-4	CASSPQGATTNEKLFF	TGTGCCAGCAGCCCTCAGGGGGCGACAACTAATGAAAAACTGTTTTTT
TRBV25-1	TRBD1	-	TRBJ2-2	CASSAPGTVNTGELFF	TGTGCCAGCAGTGCACCCGGGACAGTTAACACCGGGGAGCTGTTTTTT
TRBV24-1	TRBD1	few	TRBJ2-5	CATRAQGQGGETQYF	TGTGCCACCAGAGCCCAAGGACAGGGGGGAGAGACCCAGTACTTC
TRBV4-3	TRBD1	-	TRBJ1-1	CASSPTQGALNTEAFF	TGCGCCAGCAGCCCGACCCAGGGGGCTCTGAACACTGAAGCTTTCTTT
TRBV6-2/TRBV6-3	TRBD1	once	TRBJ1-1	CASSYLLIPLTGDENTEAFF	TGTGCCAGCAGTTACTTGCTGATCCCGTTGACAGGGGATGAGAACACTGAAGCTTTCTTT
TRBV7-7	-	few	TRBJ2-1	CASSVGMESEQFF	TGTGCCAGCAGCGTGGGAATGGAGAGTGAGCAGTTCTTC